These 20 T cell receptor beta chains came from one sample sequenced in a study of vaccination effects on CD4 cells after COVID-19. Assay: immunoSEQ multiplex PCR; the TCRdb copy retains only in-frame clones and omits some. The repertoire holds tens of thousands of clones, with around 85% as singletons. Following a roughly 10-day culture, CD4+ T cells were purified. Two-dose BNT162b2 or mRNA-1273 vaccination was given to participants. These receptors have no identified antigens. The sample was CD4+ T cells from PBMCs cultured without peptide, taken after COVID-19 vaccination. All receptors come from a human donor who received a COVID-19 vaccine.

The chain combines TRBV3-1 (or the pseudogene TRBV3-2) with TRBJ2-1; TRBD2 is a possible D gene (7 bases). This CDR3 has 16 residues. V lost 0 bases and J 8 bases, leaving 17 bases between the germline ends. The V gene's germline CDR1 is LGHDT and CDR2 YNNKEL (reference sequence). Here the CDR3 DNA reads TGTGCCAGCAGCCAAGATACGGGGGGCGAAAGGTATGAGCAGTTCTTC. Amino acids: CASSQDTGGERYEQFF.

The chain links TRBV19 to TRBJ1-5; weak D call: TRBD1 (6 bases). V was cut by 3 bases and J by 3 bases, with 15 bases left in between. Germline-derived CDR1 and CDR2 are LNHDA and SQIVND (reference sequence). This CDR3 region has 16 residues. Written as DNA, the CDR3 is TGTGCCAGTAGTATTGGGCAGGGGTATGACAATCAGCCCCAGCATTTT. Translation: CASSIGQGYDNQPQHF.

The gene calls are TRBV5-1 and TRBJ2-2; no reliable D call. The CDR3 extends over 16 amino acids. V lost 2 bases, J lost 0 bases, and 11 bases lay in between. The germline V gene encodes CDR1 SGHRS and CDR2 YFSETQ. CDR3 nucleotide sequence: TGCGCCAGCAGCTTTAGTGCCACCTCGAACACCGGGGAGCTGTTTTTT. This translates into CASSFSATSNTGELFF.

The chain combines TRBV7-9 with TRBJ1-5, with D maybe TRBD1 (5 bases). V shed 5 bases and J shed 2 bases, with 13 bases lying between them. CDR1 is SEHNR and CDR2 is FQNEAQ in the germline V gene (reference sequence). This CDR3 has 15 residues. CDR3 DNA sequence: TGTGCCAGCAGCCCCTCTAGGGGAGGCAATCAGCCCCAGCATTTT. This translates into CASSPSRGGNQPQHF.

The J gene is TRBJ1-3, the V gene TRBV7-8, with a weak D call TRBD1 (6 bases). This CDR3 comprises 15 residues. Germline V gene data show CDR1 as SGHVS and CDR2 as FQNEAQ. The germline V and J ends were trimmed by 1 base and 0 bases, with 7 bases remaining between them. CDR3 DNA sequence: TGTGCCAGCAGCTTAGACAGGGCCTCTGGAAACACCATATATTTT. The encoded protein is CASSLDRASGNTIYF. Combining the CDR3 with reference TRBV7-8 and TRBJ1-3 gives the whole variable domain GAGVSQSPRYKVAKRGQDVALRCDPISGHVSLFWYQQALGQGPEFLTYFQNEAQLDKSGLPSDRFFAERPEGSVSTLKIQRTQQEDSAVYLCASSLDRASGNTIYFGEGSWLTVV.

CDR3 coding DNA: TGTGCCAGCAGTTTAGGGGGTAGCTCTGGAAACACCATATATTTT. Amino acid sequence: CASSLGGSSGNTIYF. The genes are TRBV28 and TRBJ1-3, with TRBD1 as a possible D gene (5 bases). The length of the CDR3 is 15 residues. Germline CDR1 reads MDHEN; CDR2 reads SYDVKM. V was shortened by 2 bases and J by 0 bases, with 8 bases between the two germline ends.

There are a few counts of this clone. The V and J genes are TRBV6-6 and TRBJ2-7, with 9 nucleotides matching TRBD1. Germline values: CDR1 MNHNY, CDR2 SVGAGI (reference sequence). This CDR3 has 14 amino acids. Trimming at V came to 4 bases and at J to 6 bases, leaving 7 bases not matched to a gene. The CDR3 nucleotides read TGTGCCAGCAGTTCCGGGACAGGGACGCGCGAGCAGTACGTC. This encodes CASSSGTGTREQYV.

CDR3 amino acids: CASSKEADTLYTEAFF. Here the CDR3 DNA reads TGTGCCAGCAGCAAAGAGGCGGACACACTCTACACTGAAGCTTTCTTT. This chain joins TRBV21-1 and TRBJ1-1; the table's D gene call, TRBD1, was not cross checked with the DNA. TRBV21-1 is an annotated pseudogene. The length of the CDR3 is 16 residues.

In DNA form, the CDR3 reads TGTGCCAGCTCACGGGGACAGGCGAAAGACTCCTACGAGCAGTACGTC. Residues: CASSRGQAKDSYEQYV. The genes are TRBV18 and TRBJ2-7; 8 positions agree with TRBD1. This CDR3 has 16 amino acids. J was trimmed by 0 bases and V by 4 bases; bases with no gene match: 8. The germline V gene has CDR1 KGHSH and CDR2 LQKENI.

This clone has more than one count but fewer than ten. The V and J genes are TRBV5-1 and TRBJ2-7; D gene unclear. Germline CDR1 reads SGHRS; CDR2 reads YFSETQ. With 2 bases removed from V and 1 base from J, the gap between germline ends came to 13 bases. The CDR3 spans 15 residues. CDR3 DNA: TGCGCCAGCAGCTTTTTACCAGAACCGTCCTACGAGCAGTACGTC. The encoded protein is CASSFLPEPSYEQYV.

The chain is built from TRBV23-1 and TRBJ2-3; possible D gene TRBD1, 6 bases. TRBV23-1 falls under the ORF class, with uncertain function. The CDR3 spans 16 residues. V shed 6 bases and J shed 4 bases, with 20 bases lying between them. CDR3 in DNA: TGCGCCAGCAGCGGTCAGGGGTTCGAACGATCAGATACGCAGTATTTT. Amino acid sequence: CASSGQGFERSDTQYF.

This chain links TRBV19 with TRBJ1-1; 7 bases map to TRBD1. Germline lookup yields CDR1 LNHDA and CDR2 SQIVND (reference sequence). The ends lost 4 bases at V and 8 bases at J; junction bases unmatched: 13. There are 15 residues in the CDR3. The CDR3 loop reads CASSTDSGTATEAFF. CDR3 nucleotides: TGTGCCAGTAGTACCGATTCCGGGACAGCGACGGAAGCTTTCTTT.

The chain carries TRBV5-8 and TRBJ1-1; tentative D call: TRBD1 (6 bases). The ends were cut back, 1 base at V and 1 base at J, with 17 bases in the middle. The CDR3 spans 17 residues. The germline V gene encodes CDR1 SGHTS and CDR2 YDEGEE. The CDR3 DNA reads TGTGCCAGCAGCTTGATTTTCCTAGGCAGGGGGAACACTGAAGCTTTCTTT. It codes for CASSLIFLGRGNTEAFF. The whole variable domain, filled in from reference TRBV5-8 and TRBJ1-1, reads EAGVTQSPTHLIKTRGQQATLRCSPISGHTSVYWYQQALGLGLQFLLWYDEGEERNRGNFPPRFSGRQFPNYSSELNVNALELEDSALYLCASSLIFLGRGNTEAFFGQGTRLTVV.

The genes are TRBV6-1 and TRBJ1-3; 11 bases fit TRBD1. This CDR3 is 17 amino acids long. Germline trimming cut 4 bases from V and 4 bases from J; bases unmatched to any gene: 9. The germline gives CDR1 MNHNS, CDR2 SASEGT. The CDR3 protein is CASSGRTGGVSGNTIYF. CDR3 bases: TGTGCCAGCAGTGGACGGACAGGGGGCGTTTCCGGAAACACCATATATTTT.

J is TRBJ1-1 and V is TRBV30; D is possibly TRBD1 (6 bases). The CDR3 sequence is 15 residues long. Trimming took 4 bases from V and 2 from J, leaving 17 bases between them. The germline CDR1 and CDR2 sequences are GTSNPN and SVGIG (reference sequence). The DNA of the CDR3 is TGTGCCTGGAAGCGCGTCGGGGGCTTTAACACTGAAGCTTTCTTT. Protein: CAWKRVGGFNTEAFF. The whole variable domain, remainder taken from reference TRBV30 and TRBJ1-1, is SQTIHQWPATLVQPVGSPLSLECTVEGTSNPNLYWYRQAAGRGLQLLFYSVGIGQISSEVPQNLSASRPQDRQFILSSKKLLLSDSGFYLCAWKRVGGFNTEAFFGQGTRLTVV.

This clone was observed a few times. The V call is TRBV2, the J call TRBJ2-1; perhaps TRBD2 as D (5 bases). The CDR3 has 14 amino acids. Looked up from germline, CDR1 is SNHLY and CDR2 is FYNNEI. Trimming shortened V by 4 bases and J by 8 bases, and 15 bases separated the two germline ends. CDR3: CASSVRLAGDEQFF. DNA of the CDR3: TGTGCCAGCAGTGTTCGGCTAGCCGGCGATGAGCAGTTCTTC.

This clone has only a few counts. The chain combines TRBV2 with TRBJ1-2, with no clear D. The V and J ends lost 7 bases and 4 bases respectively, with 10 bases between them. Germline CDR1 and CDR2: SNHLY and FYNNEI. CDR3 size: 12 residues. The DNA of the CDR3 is TGTGCCAGCACTCGAGTGGGCTATGGCTACACCTTC. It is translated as CASTRVGYGYTF. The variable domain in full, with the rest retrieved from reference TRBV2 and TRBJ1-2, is EPEVTQTPSHQVTQMGQEVILRCVPISNHLYFYWYRQILGQKVEFLVSFYNNEISEKSEIFDDQFSVERPDGSNFTLKIRSTKLEDSAMYFCASTRVGYGYTFGSGTRLTVV.

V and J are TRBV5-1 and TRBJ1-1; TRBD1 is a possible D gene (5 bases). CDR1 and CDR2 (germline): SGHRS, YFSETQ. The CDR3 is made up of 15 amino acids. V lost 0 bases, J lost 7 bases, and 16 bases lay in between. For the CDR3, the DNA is TGCGCCAGCAGCTTGGGGTGGCAGGGTCCCGATGAAGCTTTCTTT. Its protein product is CASSLGWQGPDEAFF.

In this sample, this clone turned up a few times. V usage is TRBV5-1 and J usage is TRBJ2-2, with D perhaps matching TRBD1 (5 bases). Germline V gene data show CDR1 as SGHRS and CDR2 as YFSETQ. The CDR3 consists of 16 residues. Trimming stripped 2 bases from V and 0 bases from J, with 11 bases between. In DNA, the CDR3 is TGCGCCAGCAGCTTAGGCCAGACAGCGAACACCGGGGAGCTGTTTTTT. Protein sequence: CASSLGQTANTGELFF.

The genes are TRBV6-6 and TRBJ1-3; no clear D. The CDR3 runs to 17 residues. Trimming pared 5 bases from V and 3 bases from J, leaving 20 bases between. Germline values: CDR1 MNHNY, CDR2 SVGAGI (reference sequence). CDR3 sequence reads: CASSPRPEGLVGNTIYF. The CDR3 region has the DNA TGTGCCAGCAGTCCCCGGCCGGAAGGTTTAGTTGGAAACACCATATATTTT.